These 7 T cell receptor beta chains share one sample of origin, sequenced in a study of T cell changes during pregnancy in multiple sclerosis. TCRdb's table, derived via immunoSEQ multiplex PCR, lists solely in-frame clones and lacks some. The sample lists some 47,000 clones, about 95% occurring once. Sequenced material: peripheral blood, taken in the second trimester of pregnancy. These TCRs come from a female donor with multiple sclerosis, enrolled in a pregnancy study.

The chain couples TRBV9 to TRBJ2-3; TRBD1 matches at 7 bases. Per the germline V gene, CDR1 is SGDLS and CDR2 is YYNGEE. Germline trimming cut 0 bases from V and 5 bases from J; bases unmatched to any gene: 6. The CDR3 contains 15 residues. The CDR3 here is CASSVGGGQGDTQYF. As DNA, the CDR3 is TGTGCCAGCAGCGTAGGAGGGGGCCAGGGAGATACGCAGTATTTT.

This chain links TRBV9 with TRBJ1-1; D remains unclear. Trimming stripped 8 bases from V and 0 bases from J, with 8 bases between. Germline lookup yields CDR1 SGDLS and CDR2 YYNGEE. The length of the CDR3 is 12 residues. The CDR3 sequence is CASRSLNTEAFF. CDR3 bases: TGTGCCAGTCGGAGCCTGAACACTGAAGCTTTCTTT.

This chain links TRBV28 with TRBJ1-5, with a weak D call TRBD1 (6 bases). V was shortened by 7 bases and J by 6 bases, with 10 bases between the two germline ends. CDR1 and CDR2 from the germline V gene are MDHEN and SYDVKM. This CDR3 is 12 amino acids long. CDR3 DNA sequence: TGTGCCAGCACCGAGGGGGTTCAGCCCCAGCATTTT. Translated: CASTEGVQPQHF.

The genes are TRBV7-8 and TRBJ2-7, with 10 bases fitting TRBD2. The germline V gene has CDR1 SGHVS and CDR2 FQNEAQ. V dropped 3 bases and J dropped 3; count of bases not matched to a gene: 2. This CDR3 is 14 amino acids long. Written as DNA, the CDR3 is TGTGCCAGCAGCTTCCGACTAGCGGGCTACGAGCAGTACTTC. This encodes CASSFRLAGYEQYF.

This clone was seen once. The rearrangement joins TRBV19 to TRBJ2-5, with D possibly matching TRBD2 (5 bases). This CDR3 comprises 18 residues. Trimming took 5 bases from V and 5 from J, leaving 27 bases between them. Germline-derived CDR1 and CDR2 are LNHDA and SQIVND (reference sequence). This chain's CDR3 is CASSVTGMSVGFGETQYF. In DNA form, the CDR3 reads TGTGCCAGTAGTGTCACCGGGATGAGCGTAGGCTTTGGGGAGACCCAGTACTTC.

The chain joins TRBV5-1 to TRBJ1-1; the D gene is possibly TRBD1 (5 bases). CDR1 SGHRS and CDR2 YFSETQ come from the germline V gene. This CDR3 is 11 amino acids long. Deletions cut 4 bases from V and 8 bases from J, with 9 bases between. The CDR3 bases are TGCGCCAGCAGCCTAGACAGAGAAGCTTTCTTT. Its protein product is CASSLDREAFF.

The chain uses TRBV30 and TRBJ1-2; 8 nucleotides match TRBD1. The J segment lost 4 bases and the V segment lost 3 bases, leaving 7 bases of the junction unmatched. The CDR3 is 14 residues long. Germline V CDR1 and CDR2: GTSNPN, SVGIG (reference sequence). The CDR3 here is CAWSPGQGGYGYTF. In DNA, the CDR3 is TGTGCCTGGAGCCCTGGACAGGGAGGCTATGGCTACACCTTC.